The 21 T cell receptor beta chains below come from one sample, sequenced in a study of blood T cell dynamics during melanoma immunotherapy. Time point of the sample: week 3, after first cycle of checkpoint inhibitor. The table came from immunoSEQ multiplex PCR; TCRdb's copy has only in-frame clones and leaves some out. The sample has 15,000 to 20,000 clones, 85% to 95% seen once; the top ten hold over 0.2%. Sequenced here: effector memory CD8+ T cells from blood, sampled from a patient treated with checkpoint blockade. These receptors all come from a human donor with melanoma.

This chain uses TRBV7-9 with TRBJ2-1; D call uncertain. Germline V gene data show CDR1 as SEHNR and CDR2 as FQNEAQ (reference sequence). This CDR3 spans 11 amino acids. V was trimmed by 3 bases and J by 8 bases, leaving 5 bases between them. The CDR3 is CASSFSDEQFF. In DNA form, the CDR3 reads TGTGCCAGCAGCTTTTCGGATGAGCAGTTCTTC.

This clone was detected once. The chain recombines TRBV7-3 with TRBJ2-2; D remains ambiguous. The germline V gene encodes CDR1 SGHTA and CDR2 FQGTGA. V was clipped by 1 base and J by 0 bases, with 3 bases between them. The CDR3 is 14 amino acids. The CDR3 region is CASSLKANTGELFF. In DNA, the CDR3 is TGTGCCAGCAGCTTAAAGGCGAACACCGGGGAGCTGTTTTTT.

V is TRBV9 and J is TRBJ2-5; 8 bases align to TRBD2. Germline loops: CDR1 SGDLS, CDR2 YYNGEE. The J segment lost 5 bases and the V segment lost 0 bases, leaving 12 bases of the junction unmatched. The CDR3 has 17 amino acids. In DNA form, the CDR3 reads TGTGCCAGCAGCGTAGATGGGGGCGGGAGGCGTGAGGAGACCCAGTACTTC. This encodes CASSVDGGGRREETQYF.

The chain has TRBV6-1 and TRBJ2-1; D is possibly TRBD2 (5 bases). This CDR3 has 12 residues. The V end lost 7 bases, the J end lost 4 bases, and 8 bases lay between the germline ends. The germline V gene has CDR1 MNHNS and CDR2 SASEGT. The DNA of the CDR3 is TGTGCCAGCAAGAGGGCATACAATGAGCAGTTCTTC. Its translation: CASKRAYNEQFF.

This sequence joins TRBV7-2 and TRBJ2-7, with 9 nucleotides matching TRBD1. Trimming took 5 bases from V and 4 from J; bases not matched to a gene: 12. CDR1 SGHTA and CDR2 FQGNSA come from the germline V gene. CDR3 size: 16 residues. The CDR3 is CASSPRGQGFRYEQYF. In DNA, the CDR3 is TGTGCCAGCAGCCCGCGGGGACAGGGCTTTCGATACGAGCAGTACTTC.

DNA of the CDR3: TGTGCCAGAAGCTTCGGGGCGGAGGCAGTCTCTGGAAACACCATATATTTT. Protein sequence: CARSFGAEAVSGNTIYF. The chain combines TRBV5-3 with TRBJ1-3; tentatively, D is TRBD1 (5 bases). TRBV5-3 is known as an ORF, though its function is uncertain. Between the trimmed V and J ends, which lost 2 bases and 0 bases, there was a span of 15 bases. The CDR3 covers 17 residues.

The rearrangement joins TRBV28 to TRBJ2-7; possibly TRBD1 for D (6 bases). The length of the CDR3 is 13 residues. Trimming stripped 3 bases from V and 7 bases from J, with 13 bases between. Germline loops: CDR1 MDHEN, CDR2 SYDVKM. CDR3 sequence (DNA): TGTGCCAGCAGTTTTTATGAGGACAGAGAGCAGTACTTC. Protein product: CASSFYEDREQYF.

The gene calls are TRBV9 and TRBJ2-1, with 10 bases lining up with TRBD1. Germline CDR1 SGDLS, CDR2 YYNGEE. The CDR3 consists of 16 residues. The junction had 8 bases not matched to a gene; V was cut back by 4 bases and J by 4 bases. CDR3 sequence: CASSRSGGQGYNEQFF. CDR3 DNA: TGTGCCAGCAGCCGGTCGGGGGGACAGGGGTACAATGAGCAGTTCTTC.

J is TRBJ1-5 and V is TRBV19; no definite D call. Trimming removed 5 bases from V and 1 base from J, with 12 bases in between. Germline CDR1 reads LNHDA; CDR2 reads SQIVND (reference sequence). The CDR3 extends over 15 amino acids. The CDR3: CASSPGEESNQPQHF. Written as DNA, the CDR3 is TGTGCCAGTAGTCCTGGGGAAGAAAGCAATCAGCCCCAGCATTTT.

The V gene is TRBV21-1, the J gene TRBJ2-3; the tabulated D call, TRBD1, remains unverified against the DNA. TRBV21-1 counts as a pseudogene. There are 15 residues in the CDR3. The CDR3 is CASSSYGTGGGTQYF. DNA of the CDR3: TGTGCCAGCAGCAGTTACGGGACAGGGGGCGGTACGCAGTATTTT.

This sequence joins TRBV9 and TRBJ1-2; D is unresolved. Looked up from germline, CDR1 is SGDLS and CDR2 is YYNGEE. This CDR3 is built from 11 residues. The germline V and J ends were trimmed by 4 bases and 6 bases, with 7 bases remaining between them. This CDR3 is CASSSINGYTF. In DNA, the CDR3 is TGTGCCAGCAGCTCCATCAATGGCTACACCTTC.

J is TRBJ1-1 and V is TRBV4-1, with D uncertain. This CDR3 contains 15 residues. Germline CDR1 and CDR2: MGHRA and YSYEKL. Trimming stripped 1 base from V and 6 bases from J, with 15 bases between. The CDR3 sequence is CASSQGRTGSPEAFF. The CDR3 DNA follows: TGCGCCAGCAGCCAAGGAAGGACGGGGTCCCCTGAAGCTTTCTTT.

The chain carries TRBV15 and TRBJ1-1, with D tentatively TRBD1 (6 bases). V was shortened by 1 base and J by 4 bases, with 10 bases between the two germline ends. The CDR3 length is 14 residues. Germline V gene sequence: CDR1 LNHNV, CDR2 YYDKDF (reference sequence). The CDR3 DNA reads TGTGCCACCAGCAGAGGGGGGCTGGGCACTGAAGCTTTCTTT. It codes for CATSRGGLGTEAFF.

This rearrangement joins TRBV2 to TRBJ2-5; weak D call: TRBD2 (7 bases). This CDR3 spans 15 amino acids. Deletions cut 7 bases from V and 3 bases from J, with 18 bases between. Germline V gene lookup returns CDR1 SNHLY and CDR2 FYNNEI. DNA for the CDR3: TGTGCCAGCATCAGTCGGGGAGGGGGTGAAGAGACCCAGTACTTC. This gives the protein CASISRGGGEETQYF.

The rearrangement joins TRBV25-1 to TRBJ2-3, with unresolved D. CDR1 is MGHDK and CDR2 is SYGVNS in the germline V gene. The germline V and J ends were trimmed by 7 bases and 0 bases, with 8 bases remaining between them. The CDR3 contains 13 residues. CDR3 residues: CASMVGSTDTQYF. DNA of the CDR3: TGTGCCAGCATGGTCGGGAGCACAGATACGCAGTATTTT.

The rearrangement joins TRBV27 to TRBJ2-7; the D gene is possibly TRBD1 (7 bases). CDR1 is MNHEY, CDR2 SMNVEV, per germline (reference sequence). CDR3 size: 13 residues. Trimming pared 6 bases from V and 1 base from J, leaving 10 bases between. This CDR3 reads CASSQGGSYEQYF. Here the CDR3 DNA reads TGTGCCAGCAGCCAGGGGGGATCCTACGAGCAGTACTTC.

J is TRBJ2-3 and V is TRBV15, with 9 bases matching TRBD1. Trimming at V came to 3 bases and at J to 1 base, leaving 2 bases not matched to a gene. This CDR3 region has 15 residues. Germline loops: CDR1 LNHNV, CDR2 YYDKDF (reference sequence). The chain's CDR3 is CATSRGQGGTDTQYF. The CDR3 nucleotides are TGTGCCACCAGCAGGGGACAGGGTGGCACAGATACGCAGTATTTT.

V gene TRBV6-6 combines with J gene TRBJ2-7, with D possibly matching TRBD2 (6 bases). The V end lost 2 bases, the J end lost 7 bases, and 18 bases lay between the germline ends. Germline CDR1 MNHNY, CDR2 SVGAGI (reference sequence). The length of the CDR3 is 15 residues. CDR3 in amino acids: CASSYTNVLAEEQYF. CDR3 DNA: TGTGCCAGCAGTTACACCAACGTATTAGCGGAAGAGCAGTACTTC.

The V call is TRBV7-8, the J call TRBJ2-5, with TRBD2 matching 15 bases. The end of the DNA fits TRBJ2-7 better, so the J call may be wrong. This CDR3 has 17 residues. Germline CDR1 SGHVS, CDR2 FQNEAQ. The CDR3 is CASSLGLAGGVYYEQYF. CDR3 in DNA: TGTGCCAGCAGCTTGGGACTAGCGGGAGGTGTATACTACGAGCAGTACTTC.

This rearrangement joins TRBV27 to TRBJ2-7, with 12 bases aligning to TRBD1. With V trimmed by 5 bases and J by 6 bases, 5 bases remained unmatched. The length of the CDR3 is 14 residues. The germline CDR1 and CDR2 sequences are MNHEY and SMNVEV (reference sequence). The CDR3 region is CASSLRDRGREQYF. CDR3 nucleotide sequence: TGTGCCAGCAGTCTCCGGGACAGGGGGCGCGAGCAGTACTTC.

This clone appeared once. The chain recombines TRBV10-3 with TRBJ2-1; D may be TRBD2 (5 bases). This CDR3 has 13 residues. Germline CDR1 ENHRY, CDR2 SYGVKD. The ends were cut back, 9 bases at V and 0 bases at J, with 9 bases in the middle. This chain's CDR3 is CAIWESSYNEQFF. CDR3 sequence (DNA): TGTGCCATATGGGAGAGCTCCTACAATGAGCAGTTCTTC.